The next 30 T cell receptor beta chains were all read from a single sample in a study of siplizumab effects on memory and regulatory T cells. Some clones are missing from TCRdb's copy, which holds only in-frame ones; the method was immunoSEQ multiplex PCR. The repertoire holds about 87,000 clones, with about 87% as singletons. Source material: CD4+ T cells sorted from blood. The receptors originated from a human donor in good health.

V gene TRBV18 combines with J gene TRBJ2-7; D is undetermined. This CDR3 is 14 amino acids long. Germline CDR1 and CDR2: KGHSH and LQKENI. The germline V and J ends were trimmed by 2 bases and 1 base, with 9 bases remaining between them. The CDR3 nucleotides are TGTGCCAGCTCACCAGAGTACGGTTCCTACGAGCAGTACTTC. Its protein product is CASSPEYGSYEQYF.

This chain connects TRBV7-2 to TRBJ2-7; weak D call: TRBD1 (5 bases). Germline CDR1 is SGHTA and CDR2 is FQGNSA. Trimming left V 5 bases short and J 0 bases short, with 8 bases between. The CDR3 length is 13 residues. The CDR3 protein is CASSRTNSYEQYF. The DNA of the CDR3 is TGTGCCAGCAGCCGGACAAACTCCTACGAGCAGTACTTC.

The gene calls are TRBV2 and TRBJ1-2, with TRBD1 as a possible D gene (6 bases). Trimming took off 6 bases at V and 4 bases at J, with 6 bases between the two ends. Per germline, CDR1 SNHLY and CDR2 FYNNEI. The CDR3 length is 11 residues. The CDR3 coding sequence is TGTGCCAGCAGGGACAGCTATGGCTACACCTTC. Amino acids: CASRDSYGYTF.

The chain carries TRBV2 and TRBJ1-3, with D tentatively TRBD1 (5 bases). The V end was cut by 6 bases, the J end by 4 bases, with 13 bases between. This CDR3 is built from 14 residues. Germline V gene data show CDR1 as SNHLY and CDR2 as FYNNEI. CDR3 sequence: CASSEEGPGNTIYF. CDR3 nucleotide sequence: TGTGCCAGCAGCGAGGAGGGGCCCGGAAACACCATATATTTT.

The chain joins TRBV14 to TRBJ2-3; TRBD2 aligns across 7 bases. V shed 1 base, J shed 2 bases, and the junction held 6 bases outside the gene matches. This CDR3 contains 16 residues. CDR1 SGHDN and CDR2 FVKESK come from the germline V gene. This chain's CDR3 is CASSQGGTMPTDTQYF. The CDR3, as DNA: TGTGCCAGCAGCCAAGGAGGGACTATGCCCACAGATACGCAGTATTTT. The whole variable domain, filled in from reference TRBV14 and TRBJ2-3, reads EAGVTQFPSHSVIEKGQTVTLRCDPISGHDNLYWYRRVMGKEIKFLLHFVKESKQDESGMPNNRFLAERTGGTYSTLKVQPAELEDSGVYFCASSQGGTMPTDTQYFGPGTRLTVL.

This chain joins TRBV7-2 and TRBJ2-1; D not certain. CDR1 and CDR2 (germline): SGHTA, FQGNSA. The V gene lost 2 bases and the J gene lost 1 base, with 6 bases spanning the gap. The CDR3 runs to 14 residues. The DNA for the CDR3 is TGTGCCAGCAGCTTACCCTGGTCCTACAATGAGCAGTTCTTC. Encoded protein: CASSLPWSYNEQFF.

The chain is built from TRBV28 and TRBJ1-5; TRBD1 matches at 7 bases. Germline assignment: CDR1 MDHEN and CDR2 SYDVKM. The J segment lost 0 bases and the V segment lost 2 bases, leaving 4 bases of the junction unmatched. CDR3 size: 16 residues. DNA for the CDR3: TGTGCCAGCAGTTTAGGACAGGTTTATAGCAATCAGCCCCAGCATTTT. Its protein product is CASSLGQVYSNQPQHF.

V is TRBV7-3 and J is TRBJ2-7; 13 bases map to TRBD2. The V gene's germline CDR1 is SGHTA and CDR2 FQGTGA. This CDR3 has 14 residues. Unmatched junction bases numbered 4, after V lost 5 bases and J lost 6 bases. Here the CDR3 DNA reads TGTGCCAGCAGCACCGGGACTAGCGGGACCGAGCAGTACTTC. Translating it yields CASSTGTSGTEQYF.

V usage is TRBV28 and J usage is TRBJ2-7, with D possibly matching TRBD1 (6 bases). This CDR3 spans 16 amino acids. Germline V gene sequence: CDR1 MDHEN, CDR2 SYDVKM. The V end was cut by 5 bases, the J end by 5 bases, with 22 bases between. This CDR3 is CASSPIGTLSANEQYF. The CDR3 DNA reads TGTGCCAGCAGTCCGATCGGGACACTCTCTGCGAACGAGCAGTACTTC. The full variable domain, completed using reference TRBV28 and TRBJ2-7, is DVKVTQSSRYLVKRTGEKVFLECVQDMDHENMFWYRQDPGLGLRLIYFSYDVKMKEKGDIPEGYSVSREKKERFSLILESASTNQTSMYLCASSPIGTLSANEQYFGPGTRLTVT.

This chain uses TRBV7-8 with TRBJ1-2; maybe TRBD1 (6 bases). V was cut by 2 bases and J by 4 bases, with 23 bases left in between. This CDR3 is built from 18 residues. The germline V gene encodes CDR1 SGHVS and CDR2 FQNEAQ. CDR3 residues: CASSLWIGGDREVYGYTF. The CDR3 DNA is TGTGCCAGCAGCTTATGGATAGGGGGTGACAGAGAAGTCTATGGCTACACCTTC.

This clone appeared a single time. The CDR3 is CASSFSPETQYF. Written as DNA, the CDR3 is TGTGCCAGCAGCTTTTCGCCAGAGACCCAGTACTTC. The J gene is TRBJ2-5, the V gene TRBV7-2; no firm D call. V was pared by 3 bases and J by 4 bases, with 6 bases between. The germline CDR1 and CDR2 sequences are SGHTA and FQGNSA. CDR3 length equals 12 residues.

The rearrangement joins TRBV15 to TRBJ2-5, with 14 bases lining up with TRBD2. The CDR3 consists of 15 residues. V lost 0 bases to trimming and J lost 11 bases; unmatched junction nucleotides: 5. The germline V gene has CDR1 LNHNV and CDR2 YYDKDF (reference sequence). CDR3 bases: TGTGCCACCAGCAGAGATAGACTAGCGGGAGGGGAGCAGTACTTC. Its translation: CATSRDRLAGGEQYF.

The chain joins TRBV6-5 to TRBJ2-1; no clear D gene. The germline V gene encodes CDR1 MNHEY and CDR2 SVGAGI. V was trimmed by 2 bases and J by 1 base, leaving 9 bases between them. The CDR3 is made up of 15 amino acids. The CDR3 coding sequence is TGTGCCAGCAGTTACGGCCCACCTTCCTACAATGAGCAGTTCTTC. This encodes CASSYGPPSYNEQFF.

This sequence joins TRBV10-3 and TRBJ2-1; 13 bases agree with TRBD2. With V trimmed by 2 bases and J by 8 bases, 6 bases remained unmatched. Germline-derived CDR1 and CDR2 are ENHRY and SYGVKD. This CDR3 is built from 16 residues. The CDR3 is CAISEGLAGELDEQFF. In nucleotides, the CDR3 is TGTGCCATCAGTGAGGGACTAGCGGGAGAGCTGGATGAGCAGTTCTTC.

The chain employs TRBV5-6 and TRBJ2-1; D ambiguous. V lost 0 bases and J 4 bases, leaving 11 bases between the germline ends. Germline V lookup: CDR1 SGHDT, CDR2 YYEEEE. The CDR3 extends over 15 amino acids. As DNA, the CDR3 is TGTGCCAGCAGCTTGGTGCTTCTAACTTACAATGAGCAGTTCTTC. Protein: CASSLVLLTYNEQFF.

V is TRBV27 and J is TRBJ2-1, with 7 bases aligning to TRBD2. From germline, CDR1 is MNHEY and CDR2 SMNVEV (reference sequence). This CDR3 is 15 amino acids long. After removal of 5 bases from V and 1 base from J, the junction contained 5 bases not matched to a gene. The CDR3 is CASSPGLESYNEQFF. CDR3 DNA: TGTGCCAGCAGTCCCGGACTAGAGTCCTACAATGAGCAGTTCTTC.

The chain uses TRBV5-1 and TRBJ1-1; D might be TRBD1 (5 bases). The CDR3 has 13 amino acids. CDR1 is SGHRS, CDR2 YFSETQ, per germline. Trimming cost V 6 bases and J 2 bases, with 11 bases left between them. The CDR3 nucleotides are TGCGCCAGCACCTGGGACCCTAACACTGAAGCTTTCTTT. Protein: CASTWDPNTEAFF.

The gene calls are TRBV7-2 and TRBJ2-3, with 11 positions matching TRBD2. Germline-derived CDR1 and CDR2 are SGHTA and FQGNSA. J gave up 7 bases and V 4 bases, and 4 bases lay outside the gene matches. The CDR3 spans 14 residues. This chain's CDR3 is CASSSLAGGNTQYF. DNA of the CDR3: TGTGCCAGCAGCTCCCTAGCGGGAGGTAATACGCAGTATTTT.

The CDR3 nucleotides are TGTGCCAGCAGTGACAGGGTGGGGCAGCCCCAGCATTTT. Its protein is CASSDRVGQPQHF. V usage is TRBV6-4 and J usage is TRBJ1-5, with D hard to call. Trimming stripped 2 bases from V and 7 bases from J, with 9 bases between. The CDR3 has 13 residues. Looked up from germline, CDR1 is MRHNA and CDR2 is SNTAGT.

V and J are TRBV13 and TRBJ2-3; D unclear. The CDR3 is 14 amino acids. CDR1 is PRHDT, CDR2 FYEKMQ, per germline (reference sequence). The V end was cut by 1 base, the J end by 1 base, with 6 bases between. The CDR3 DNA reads TGTGCCAGCAGCTTAGTTGCAGGCACAGATACGCAGTATTTT. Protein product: CASSLVAGTDTQYF.

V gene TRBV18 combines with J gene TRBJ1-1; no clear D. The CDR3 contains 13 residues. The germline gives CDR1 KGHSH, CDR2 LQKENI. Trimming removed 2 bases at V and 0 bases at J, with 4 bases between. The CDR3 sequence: CASSPTLNTEAFF. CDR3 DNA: TGTGCCAGCTCACCAACCCTGAACACTGAAGCTTTCTTT.

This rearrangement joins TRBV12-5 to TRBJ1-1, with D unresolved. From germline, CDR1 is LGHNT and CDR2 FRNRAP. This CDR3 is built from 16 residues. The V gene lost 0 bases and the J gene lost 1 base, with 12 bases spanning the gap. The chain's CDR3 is CASGLVVSGQNTEAFF. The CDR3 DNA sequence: TGTGCTAGTGGTTTGGTAGTCTCGGGCCAGAACACTGAAGCTTTCTTT. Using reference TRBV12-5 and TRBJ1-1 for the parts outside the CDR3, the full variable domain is DARVTQTPRHKVTEMGQEVTMRCQPILGHNTVFWYRQTMMQGLELLAYFRNRAPLDDSGMPKDRFSAEMPDATLATLKIQPSEPRDSAVYFCASGLVVSGQNTEAFFGQGTRLTVV.

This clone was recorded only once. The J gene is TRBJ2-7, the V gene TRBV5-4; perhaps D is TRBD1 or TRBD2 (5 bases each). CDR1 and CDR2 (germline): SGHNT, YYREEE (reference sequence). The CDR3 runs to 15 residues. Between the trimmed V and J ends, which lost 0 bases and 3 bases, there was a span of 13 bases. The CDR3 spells CASSLAGAVDYEQYF. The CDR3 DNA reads TGTGCCAGCAGCTTGGCCGGGGCAGTGGACTACGAGCAGTACTTC. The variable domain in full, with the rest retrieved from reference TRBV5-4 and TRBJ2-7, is ETGVTQSPTHLIKTRGQQVTLRCSSQSGHNTVSWYQQALGQGPQFIFQYYREEENGRGNFPPRFSGLQFPNYSSELNVNALELDDSALYLCASSLAGAVDYEQYFGPGTRLTVT.

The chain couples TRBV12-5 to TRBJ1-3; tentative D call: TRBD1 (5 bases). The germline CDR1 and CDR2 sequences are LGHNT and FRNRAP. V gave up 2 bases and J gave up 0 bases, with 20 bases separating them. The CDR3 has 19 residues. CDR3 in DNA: TGTGCTAGTGGTTTGAGGGGAATTTCCCCCTGGTACTCTGGAAACACCATATATTTT. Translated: CASGLRGISPWYSGNTIYF.

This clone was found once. The CDR3 here is CSVVEGAGELFF. The CDR3 region has the DNA TGCAGCGTTGTCGAGGGCGCCGGGGAGCTGTTTTTT. The chain recombines TRBV29-1 with TRBJ2-2, with D possibly being TRBD2 (5 bases). The CDR3 loop spans 12 amino acids. In germline, CDR1 is SQVTM, CDR2 ANQGSEA. Trimming shortened V by 4 bases and J by 6 bases, and 9 bases separated the two germline ends.

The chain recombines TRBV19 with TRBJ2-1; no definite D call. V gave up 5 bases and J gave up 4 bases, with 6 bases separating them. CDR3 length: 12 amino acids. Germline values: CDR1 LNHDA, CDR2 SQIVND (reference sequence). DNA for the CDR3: TGTGCCAGTAGTTCCCGATACAATGAGCAGTTCTTC. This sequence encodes CASSSRYNEQFF.

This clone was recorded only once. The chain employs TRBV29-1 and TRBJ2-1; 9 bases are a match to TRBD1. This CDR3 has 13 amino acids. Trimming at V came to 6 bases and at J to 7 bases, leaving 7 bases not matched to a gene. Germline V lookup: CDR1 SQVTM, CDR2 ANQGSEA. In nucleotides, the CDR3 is TGCAGCGTCCCGACAGGGGGTGAAAATGAGCAGTTCTTC. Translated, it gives CSVPTGGENEQFF.

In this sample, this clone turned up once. The DNA for the CDR3 is TGTGCCAGCAGGGGAAATAGCGGGAGTAGTTACGAGCAGTACTTC. Encoded protein: CASRGNSGSSYEQYF. This sequence joins TRBV14 and TRBJ2-7, with 9 bases fitting TRBD2. After removal of 6 bases from V and 4 bases from J, the junction contained 10 bases not matched to a gene. CDR3 length: 15 residues. Germline CDR1 and CDR2: SGHDN and FVKESK.

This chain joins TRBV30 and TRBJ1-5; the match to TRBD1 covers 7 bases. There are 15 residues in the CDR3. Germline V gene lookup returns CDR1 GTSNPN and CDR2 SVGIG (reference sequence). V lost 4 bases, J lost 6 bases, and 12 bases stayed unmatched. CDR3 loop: CAWTPQGTRAQPQHF. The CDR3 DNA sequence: TGTGCCTGGACCCCACAGGGGACACGCGCTCAGCCCCAGCATTTT.

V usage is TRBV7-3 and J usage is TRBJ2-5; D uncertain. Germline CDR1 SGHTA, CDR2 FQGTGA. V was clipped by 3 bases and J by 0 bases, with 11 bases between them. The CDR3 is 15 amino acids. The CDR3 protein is CASSLGSRNQETQYF. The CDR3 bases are TGTGCCAGCAGCTTGGGATCGCGGAACCAAGAGACCCAGTACTTC.